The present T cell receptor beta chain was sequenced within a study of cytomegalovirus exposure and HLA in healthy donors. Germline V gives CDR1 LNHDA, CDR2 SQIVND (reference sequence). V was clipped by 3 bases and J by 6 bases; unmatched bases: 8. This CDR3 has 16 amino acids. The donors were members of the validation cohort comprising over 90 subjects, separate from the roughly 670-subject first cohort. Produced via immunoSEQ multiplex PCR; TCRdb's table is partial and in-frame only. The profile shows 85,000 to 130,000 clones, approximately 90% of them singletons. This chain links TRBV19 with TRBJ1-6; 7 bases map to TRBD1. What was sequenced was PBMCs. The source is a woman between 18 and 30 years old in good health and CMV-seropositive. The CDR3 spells CASSMGSRGINSPLHF. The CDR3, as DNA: TGTGCCAGTAGTATGGGGAGCAGGGGGATTAATTCACCCCTCCACTTT. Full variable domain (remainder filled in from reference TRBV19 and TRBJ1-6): DGGITQSPKYLFRKEGQNVTLSCEQNLNHDAMYWYRQDPGQGLRLIYYSQIVNDFQKGDIAEGYSVSREKKESFPLTVTSAQKNPTAFYLCASSMGSRGINSPLHFGNGTRLTVT.